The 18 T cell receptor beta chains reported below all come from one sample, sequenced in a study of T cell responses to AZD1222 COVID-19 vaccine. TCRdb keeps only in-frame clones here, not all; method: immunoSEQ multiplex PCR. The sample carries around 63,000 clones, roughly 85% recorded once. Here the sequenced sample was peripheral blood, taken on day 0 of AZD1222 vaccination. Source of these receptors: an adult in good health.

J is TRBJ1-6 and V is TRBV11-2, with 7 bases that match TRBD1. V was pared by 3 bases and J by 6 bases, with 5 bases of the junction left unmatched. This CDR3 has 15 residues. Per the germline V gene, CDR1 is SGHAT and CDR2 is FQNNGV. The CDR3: CASSFRSGGNSPLHF. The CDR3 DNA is TGTGCCAGCAGCTTTCGGTCAGGGGGTAATTCACCCCTCCACTTT.

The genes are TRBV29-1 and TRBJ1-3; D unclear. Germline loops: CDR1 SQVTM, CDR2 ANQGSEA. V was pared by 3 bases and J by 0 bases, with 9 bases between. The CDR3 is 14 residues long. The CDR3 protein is CSVDGQDSGNTIYF. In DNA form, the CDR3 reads TGCAGCGTTGATGGTCAGGACTCTGGAAACACCATATATTTT.

The CDR3 nucleotides read TGTGCCAGCAGTTTAGGGGGGCCCCAGCATTTT. Translation: CASSLGGPQHF. V is TRBV12-3 or TRBV12-4 and J is TRBJ1-5; D call uncertain. This CDR3 spans 11 amino acids. Trimming shortened V by 1 base and J by 9 bases, and 4 bases separated the two germline ends.

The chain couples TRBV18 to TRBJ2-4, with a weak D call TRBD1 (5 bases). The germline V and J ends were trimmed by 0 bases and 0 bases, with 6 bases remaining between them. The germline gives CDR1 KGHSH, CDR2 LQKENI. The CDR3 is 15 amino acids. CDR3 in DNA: TGTGCCAGCTCACCACCGGACACAGCCAAAAACATTCAGTACTTC. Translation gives CASSPPDTAKNIQYF.

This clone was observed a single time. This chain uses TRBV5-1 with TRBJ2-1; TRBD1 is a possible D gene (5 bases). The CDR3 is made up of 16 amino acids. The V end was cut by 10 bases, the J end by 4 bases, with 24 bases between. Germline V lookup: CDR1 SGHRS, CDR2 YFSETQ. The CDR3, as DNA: TGCGCCGGATCCTTACAGGCTCTATTGGGATACAATGAGCAGTTCTTC. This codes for CAGSLQALLGYNEQFF.

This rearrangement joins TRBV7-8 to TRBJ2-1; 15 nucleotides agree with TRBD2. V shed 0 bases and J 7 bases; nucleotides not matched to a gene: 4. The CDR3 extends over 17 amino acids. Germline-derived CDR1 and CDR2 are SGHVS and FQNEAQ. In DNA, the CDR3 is TGTGCCAGCAGCTTAGCCGGACTAGCGGGGGGGCGAAATGAGCAGTTCTTC. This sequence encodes CASSLAGLAGGRNEQFF.

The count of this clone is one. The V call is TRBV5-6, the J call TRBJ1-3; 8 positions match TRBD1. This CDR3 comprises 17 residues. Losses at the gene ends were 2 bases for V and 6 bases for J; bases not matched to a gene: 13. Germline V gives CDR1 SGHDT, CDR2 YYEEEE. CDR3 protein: CASSFVLDRAVENTIYF. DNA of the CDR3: TGTGCCAGCAGCTTTGTCCTGGACAGGGCGGTTGAAAACACCATATATTTT.

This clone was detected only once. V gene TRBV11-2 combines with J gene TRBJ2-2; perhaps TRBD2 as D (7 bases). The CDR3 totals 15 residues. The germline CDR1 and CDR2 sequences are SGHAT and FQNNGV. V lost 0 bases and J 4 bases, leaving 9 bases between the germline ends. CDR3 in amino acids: CASSLDGGRTGELFF. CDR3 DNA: TGTGCCAGCAGCTTAGACGGGGGGCGCACCGGGGAGCTGTTTTTT.

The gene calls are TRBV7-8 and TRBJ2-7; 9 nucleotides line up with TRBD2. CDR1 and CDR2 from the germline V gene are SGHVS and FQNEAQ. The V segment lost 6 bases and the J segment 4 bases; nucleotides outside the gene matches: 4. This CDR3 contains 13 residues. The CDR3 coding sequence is TGTGCCAGCAGTTCCCTAGCGGGGTACGAGCAGTACTTC. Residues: CASSSLAGYEQYF.

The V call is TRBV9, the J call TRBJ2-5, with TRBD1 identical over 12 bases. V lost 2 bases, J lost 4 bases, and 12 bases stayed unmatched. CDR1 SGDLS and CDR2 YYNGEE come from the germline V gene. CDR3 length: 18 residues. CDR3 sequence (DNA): TGTGCCAGCAGCGTGGCTCCCGGGGACAGGGGGCGTCGAGAGACCCAGTACTTC. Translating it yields CASSVAPGDRGRRETQYF.

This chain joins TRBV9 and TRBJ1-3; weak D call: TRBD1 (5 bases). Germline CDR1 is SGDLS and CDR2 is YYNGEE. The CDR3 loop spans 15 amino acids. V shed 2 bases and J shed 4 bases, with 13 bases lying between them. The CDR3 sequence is CASSVQGGLGNTIYF. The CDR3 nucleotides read TGTGCCAGCAGCGTCCAGGGAGGACTCGGAAACACCATATATTTT.

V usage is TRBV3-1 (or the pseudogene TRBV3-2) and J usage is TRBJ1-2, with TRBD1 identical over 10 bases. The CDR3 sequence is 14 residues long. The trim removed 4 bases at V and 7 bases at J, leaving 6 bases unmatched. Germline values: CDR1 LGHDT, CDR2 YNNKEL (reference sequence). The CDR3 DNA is TGTGCCAGCAGCCCCCGGACAGGGGGAAGTGGCTACACCTTC. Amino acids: CASSPRTGGSGYTF.

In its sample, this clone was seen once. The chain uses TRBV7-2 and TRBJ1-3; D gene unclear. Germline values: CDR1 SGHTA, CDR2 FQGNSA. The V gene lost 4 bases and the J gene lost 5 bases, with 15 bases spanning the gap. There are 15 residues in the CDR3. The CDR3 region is CASSSPTSSRNTIYF. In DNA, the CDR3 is TGTGCCAGCAGCTCGCCGACAAGCTCACGAAACACCATATATTTT.

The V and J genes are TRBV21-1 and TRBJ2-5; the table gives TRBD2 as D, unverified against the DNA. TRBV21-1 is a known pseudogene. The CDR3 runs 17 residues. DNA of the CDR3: TGTGCCAGCAGCAAAGGTGCTAGCGGGGGGCCCCAAGAGACCCAGTACTTC. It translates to CASSKGASGGPQETQYF.

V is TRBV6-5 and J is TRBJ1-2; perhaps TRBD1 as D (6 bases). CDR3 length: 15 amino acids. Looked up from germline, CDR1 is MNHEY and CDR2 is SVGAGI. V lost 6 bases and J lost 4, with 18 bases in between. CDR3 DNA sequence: TGTGCCAGCAGGCCAACCGGGACACAACTCTATGGCTACACCTTC. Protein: CASRPTGTQLYGYTF.

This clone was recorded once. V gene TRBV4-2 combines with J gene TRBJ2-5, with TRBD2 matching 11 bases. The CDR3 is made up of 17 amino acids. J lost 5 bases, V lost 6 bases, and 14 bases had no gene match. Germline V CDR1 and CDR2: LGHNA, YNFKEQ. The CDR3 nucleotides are TGTGCCAGCAGTCACACTACGACGATAGCGGGGGGGGAGACCCAGTACTTC. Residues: CASSHTTTIAGGETQYF.

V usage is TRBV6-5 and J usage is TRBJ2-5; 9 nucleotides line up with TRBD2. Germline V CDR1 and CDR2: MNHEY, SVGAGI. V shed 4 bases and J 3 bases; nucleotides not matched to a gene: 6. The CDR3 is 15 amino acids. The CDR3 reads CASSFSGGIKETQYF. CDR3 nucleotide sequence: TGTGCCAGCAGTTTCAGCGGGGGGATCAAAGAGACCCAGTACTTC.

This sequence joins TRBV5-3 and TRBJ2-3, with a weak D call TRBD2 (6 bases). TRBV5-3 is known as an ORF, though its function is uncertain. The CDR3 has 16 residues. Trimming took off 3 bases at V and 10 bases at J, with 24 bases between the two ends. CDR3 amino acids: CARSSGLGLAVGAQYF. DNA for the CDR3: TGTGCCAGAAGCTCGGGACTCGGTTTAGCGGTTGGTGCGCAGTATTTT.